The T cell receptor beta chain described here comes from a study of cytomegalovirus exposure and HLA in healthy donors. Points from the study as a whole: Earlier analysis yielded a pattern in which most TCR beta V segments were productive about 90% or about 30% of the time. The authors excluded some V segments, including TRBV6-2 and TRBV6-3, as indistinguishable.

This CDR3 comprises 17 residues. Trimming shortened V by 2 bases and J by 0 bases, and 16 bases separated the two germline ends. Looked up from germline, CDR1 is MGHDK and CDR2 is SYGVNS. A multiplex PCR was run with 60 Vbeta primers and 13 Jbeta primers. Profiled with immunoSEQ multiplex PCR; TCRdb holds only in-frame clones, not every one. The sample lists fewer than 200,000 clones, approximately 71% seen once, with over 1.2% in the top ten. A remark on this clone: Antigen specificity is unknown.

Sequences were obtained from PBMCs. This TCR derives from a man aged 50 to 60 in good health and CMV-seronegative. The chain uses TRBV25-1 and TRBJ1-2; maybe TRBD1 (5 bases). CDR3 coding DNA: TGTGCCAGCAGTGAAGGCGGGACGCCGACTACTAACTATGGCTACACCTTC. It encodes CASSEGGTPTTNYGYTF.